Below, 24 T cell receptor beta chains from the same sample are listed, as sequenced in a study of T cell clonality in common variable immunodeficiency. The method was immunoSEQ multiplex PCR; TCRdb's version includes in-frame clones alone and lacks a portion of them. Singletons are absent from the sample, which has about 66,000 clones. The sequenced sample consisted of peripheral blood mononuclear cells. The receptors were gathered from a person aged 18 to 70 in good health.

This clone was seen ten or more times. The read comes to an end 3 residues before the CDR3 does, leaving the germline J gene to fill in the end. The chain uses TRBV5-1 and TRBJ2-1; TRBD2 agrees at 12 bases. Per the germline V gene, CDR1 is SGHRS and CDR2 is YFSETQ. The CDR3 spans 18 residues. V lost 4 bases and J lost 3; bases outside the gene matches: 11. Incomplete CDR3 DNA: TGCGCCAGCAGCATCGGGACTAGCGGGCTCTTGTTCTACAATGAG. It specifies CASSIGTSGLLFYNE. The whole CDR3 protein reads CASSIGTSGLLFYNEQFF.

This clone was picked up many times. Coverage ceases 3 residues before the CDR3 finishes, and the germline J gene fills in the end. The chain has TRBV19 and TRBJ1-6; D remains unclear. Germline V CDR1 and CDR2: LNHDA, SQIVND (reference sequence). Between the trimmed V and J ends, which lost 11 bases and 3 bases, there was a span of 11 bases. The CDR3 totals 13 residues. The CDR3 bases that were read are TGTGCCTCAGAGGGTGACTATAATTCACCC. Amino acids: CASEGDYNSP. The complete CDR3 reads CASEGDYNSPLHF.

At least ten counts were recorded for this clone. Coverage ceases 3 residues before the CDR3 finishes, and the germline J gene fills in the end. The rearrangement links TRBV9 to TRBJ1-3, with D hard to call. CDR1 and CDR2 (germline): SGDLS, YYNGEE. The CDR3 runs 15 residues. Trimming removed 0 bases from V and 2 bases from J, with 9 bases in between. The CDR3 bases that were read are TGTGCCAGCAGCGTAGGTGTACTGGCTGGAAACACC. The encoded protein is CASSVGVLAGNT. The complete CDR3 reads CASSVGVLAGNTIYF.

In this sample, this clone turned up many times. The read ends 3 residues shy of where the CDR3 ends; the end is completed using the germline J gene. The rearrangement joins TRBV2 to TRBJ2-7; 7 bases match TRBD1. Per germline, CDR1 SNHLY and CDR2 FYNNEI. The trim removed 6 bases at V and 6 bases at J, leaving 8 bases unmatched. The CDR3 is 13 amino acids. CDR3 bases read: TGTGCCAGCAGGCGGACAGGCCCTTCCGAG. Translation gives CASRRTGPSE. The full CDR3 protein reads CASRRTGPSEQYF.

This clone was seen at least ten times. The chain's CDR3 is CASSYSGADEAFF. CDR3 DNA, as far as it was read: TGTGCCAGCAGCTACTCTGGGGCAGATGAA. The rearrangement joins TRBV7-3 to TRBJ1-1, with D perhaps matching TRBD1 (5 bases). The read is 3 residues too short to cover the CDR3 end, so that end is filled in from the germline J gene. V was trimmed by 4 bases and J by 7 bases, leaving 13 bases between them. Germline CDR1 and CDR2: SGHTA and FQGTGA. This CDR3 is built from 13 residues.

This clone occurred many times. The CDR3 goes on 3 residues after the read ends, and that part is filled in from the germline J gene. V and J are TRBV19 and TRBJ2-2, with a weak D call TRBD2 (6 bases). The germline CDR1 and CDR2 sequences are LNHDA and SQIVND (reference sequence). V was cut by 5 bases and J by 5 bases, with 15 bases left in between. This CDR3 contains 15 residues. This CDR3 is CASSVSTGLTGELFF. CDR3 bases read: TGTGCCAGTAGTGTCTCAACCGGACTAACCGGGGAG. The full variable domain, completed using reference TRBV19 and TRBJ2-2, is DGGITQSPKYLFRKEGQNVTLSCEQNLNHDAMYWYRQDPGQGLRLIYYSQIVNDFQKGDIAEGYSVSREKKESFPLTVTSAQKNPTAFYLCASSVSTGLTGELFFGEGSRLTVL.

This clone was recorded at least ten times. The CDR3 end falls 3 residues outside the read, so it is completed with the germline J gene. The chain has TRBV6-1 and TRBJ1-6, with a weak D call TRBD1 (6 bases). V was shortened by 1 base and J by 9 bases, with 16 bases between the two germline ends. CDR3 length: 16 residues. Germline V gene lookup returns CDR1 MNHNS and CDR2 SASEGT. The CDR3 DNA, read in part, is TGTGCCAGCAGTGAAGTTAGTCTAGGGGGTCTTTCACCC. It encodes CASSEVSLGGLSP. The entire CDR3 protein is CASSEVSLGGLSPLHF.

This clone has a count of ten or more. The read stops 3 residues short of the end of the CDR3; the missing end is completed from the germline J gene. The chain recombines TRBV5-6 with TRBJ1-4; a weak D match, TRBD1 (6 bases). Deletions cut 2 bases from V and 5 bases from J, with 10 bases between. Germline CDR1 SGHDT, CDR2 YYEEEE. The CDR3 consists of 14 residues. CDR3 bases read: TGTGCCAGCAGCTTTCGAACAGGGAATGAAAAA. This translates into CASSFRTGNEK. The entire CDR3 protein reads CASSFRTGNEKLFF.

Ten or more counts support this clone. The CDR3 is cut off 3 residues early in the read; its end comes from the germline J gene. This chain uses TRBV5-1 with TRBJ2-7; D uncertain. Germline V gives CDR1 SGHRS, CDR2 YFSETQ. This CDR3 comprises 11 residues. V was trimmed by 3 bases and J by 3 bases, leaving 4 bases between them. CDR3 region: CASSSHYEQYF. The sequenced CDR3 bases are TGCGCCAGCAGCTCCCACTACGAG.

Many counts were recorded for this clone. The CDR3 end is not reached by the read, which stops 3 residues before it; the germline J gene fills it in. This chain joins TRBV5-6 and TRBJ2-1, with 11 bases that match TRBD2. The V gene end was trimmed by 4 bases and the J gene end by 6 bases; junction bases not matched to a gene: 6. This CDR3 is built from 15 residues. Germline-derived CDR1 and CDR2 are SGHDT and YYEEEE. CDR3 amino acids: CASSPWTSGSNEQFF. CDR3 DNA, as far as it was read: TGTGCCAGCAGCCCCTGGACTAGCGGGTCCAATGAG.

This clone was seen at least ten times. The CDR3 goes on 3 residues after the read ends, and that part is filled in from the germline J gene. J is TRBJ2-3 and V is TRBV29-1; D is unresolved. Germline V CDR1 and CDR2: SQVTM, ANQGSEA. V shed 0 bases and J shed 2 bases, with 15 bases lying between them. The CDR3 is 16 residues long. CDR3 residues: CSVEDWMNIATDTQYF. Incomplete CDR3 DNA: TGCAGCGTTGAAGACTGGATGAACATAGCCACAGATACG.

This clone was observed at least ten times. The CDR3 is cut off 3 residues early in the read; its end comes from the germline J gene. The chain links TRBV2 to TRBJ1-6; TRBD1 matches at 7 bases. With 5 bases clipped from V and 7 bases from J, the junction kept 5 bases outside the gene matches. The CDR3 spans 14 residues. The germline gives CDR1 SNHLY, CDR2 FYNNEI. This CDR3 is CASSPGQLNSPLHF. The DNA read from the CDR3 is TGTGCCAGCAGTCCGGGACAGCTAAATTCACCC.

This clone was detected many times. Its ends do not fully match the called genes, so a read error is possible. The CDR3 end is not reached by the read, which stops 3 residues before it; the germline J gene fills it in. This chain uses TRBV20-1 with TRBJ2-3, with 7 bases lining up with TRBD2. Germline loops: CDR1 DFQATT, CDR2 SNEGSKA (reference sequence). This CDR3 contains 16 residues. Incomplete CDR3 DNA: TGCAGTGCCAGAGTAGGGCTAGCGGCTCGAACGGATACG. It specifies CSARVGLAARTDT. The CDR3 as a whole reads CSARVGLAARTDTQYF.

This clone occurred many times. The missing CDR3 end, 3 residues past where the read stops, is filled in from the germline J gene. This chain links TRBV7-8 with TRBJ1-1; no definite D call. The CDR3 length is 13 residues. Germline loops: CDR1 SGHVS, CDR2 FQNEAQ. With 4 bases removed from V and 3 bases from J, the gap between germline ends came to 9 bases. The CDR3 loop is CASSSLVDTEAFF. The covered CDR3 bases are TGTGCCAGCAGCTCACTCGTGGACACTGAA.

This clone was seen ten or more times. Incomplete CDR3 DNA: TGTGCCAGCAGTTTCCGGGACACCTCCTACGAG. This gives the protein CASSFRDTSYE. The CDR3 in its entirety is CASSFRDTSYEQYF. This rearrangement joins TRBV27 to TRBJ2-7; possible D gene TRBD1, 6 bases. The read finishes 3 residues shy of the CDR3 end, and the germline J gene is used to complete it. Per the germline V gene, CDR1 is MNHEY and CDR2 is SMNVEV (reference sequence). This CDR3 region has 14 residues. V was trimmed by 3 bases and J by 0 bases, leaving 9 bases between them.

This clone was counted ten times or more. The CDR3 extends 3 residues past the end of the read, so its final part is completed from the germline J gene. The rearrangement links TRBV2 to TRBJ1-5, with 8 bases that match TRBD1. The V segment lost 5 bases and the J segment 3 bases; nucleotides outside the gene matches: 3. CDR1 is SNHLY, CDR2 FYNNEI, per germline. This CDR3 is built from 14 residues. The CDR3 sequence: CASSRTGFNQPQHF. The sequenced CDR3 bases are TGTGCCAGCAGTCGGACAGGGTTCAATCAGCCC.

This clone was picked up many times. The read ends 3 residues shy of where the CDR3 ends; the end is completed using the germline J gene. V usage is TRBV30 and J usage is TRBJ1-3; D gene uncertain. Germline CDR1 and CDR2: GTSNPN and SVGIG (reference sequence). V shed 1 base and J shed 4 bases, with 8 bases lying between them. The CDR3 is 13 residues long. CDR3 in amino acids: CAWSAVRGNTIYF. The sequenced CDR3 bases are TGTGCCTGGAGTGCGGTGCGAGGAAACACC. Together with reference TRBV30 and TRBJ1-3, the CDR3 gives the full variable domain: SQTIHQWPATLVQPVGSPLSLECTVEGTSNPNLYWYRQAAGRGLQLLFYSVGIGQISSEVPQNLSASRPQDRQFILSSKKLLLSDSGFYLCAWSAVRGNTIYFGEGSWLTVV.

This clone was seen many times. The read ends 3 residues before the CDR3 terminus; that terminus is restored from the germline J gene. The J gene is TRBJ2-7, the V gene TRBV20-1, with D maybe TRBD1 (6 bases). The CDR3 sequence is 13 residues long. Germline V lookup: CDR1 DFQATT, CDR2 SNEGSKA (reference sequence). Trimming took off 6 bases at V and 1 base at J, with 13 bases between the two ends. CDR3 region: CSARQAASYEQYF. The DNA read from the CDR3 is TGCAGTGCAAGACAGGCTGCTTCCTACGAG.

This clone was found many times. The read ends 3 residues early relative to the CDR3; the germline J gene fills the gap. The chain employs TRBV5-6 and TRBJ2-7; a weak D match, TRBD2 (6 bases). Germline lookup yields CDR1 SGHDT and CDR2 YYEEEE. The CDR3 consists of 15 residues. The V and J ends lost 3 bases and 2 bases respectively, with 15 bases between them. The CDR3 bases that were read are TGTGCCAGCAGCTCTATAGAGCGGGTAACCTACGAG. Amino acid sequence: CASSSIERVTYE. The full-length CDR3 reads as CASSSIERVTYEQYF.

In its sample, this clone was seen many times. The read comes to an end 3 residues before the CDR3 does, leaving the germline J gene to fill in the end. V usage is TRBV20-1 and J usage is TRBJ2-7; D remains unclear. This CDR3 has 17 residues. Trimming pared 1 base from V and 4 bases from J, leaving 23 bases between. Germline-derived CDR1 and CDR2 are DFQATT and SNEGSKA (reference sequence). The covered CDR3 bases are TGCAGTGCTAGAGTTCCCCCGGCCTCTCGGGTCTGGTACGAG. It translates to CSARVPPASRVWYE. The entire CDR3 sequence reads CSARVPPASRVWYEQYF.

This clone was seen repeatedly, ten times or more. The CDR3 end is not reached by the read, which stops 3 residues before it; the germline J gene fills it in. The rearrangement uses TRBV5-1 and TRBJ1-3; D is unresolved. V shed 5 bases and J shed 0 bases, with 9 bases lying between them. This CDR3 spans 14 amino acids. In germline, CDR1 is SGHRS, CDR2 YFSETQ. This CDR3 is CASSYGDSGNTIYF. CDR3 DNA, as far as it was read: TGCGCCAGCAGTTACGGGGACTCTGGAAACACC.

In this sample, this clone turned up many times. The read halts 3 residues ahead of the CDR3 end, with the missing end drawn from the germline J gene. The chain has TRBV7-8 and TRBJ1-2, with D uncertain. The V end was cut by 1 base, the J end by 2 bases, with 17 bases between. The CDR3 length is 17 residues. Germline CDR1 reads SGHVS; CDR2 reads FQNEAQ. CDR3 protein: CASSLGWWASLNYGYTF. Partial CDR3 DNA: TGTGCCAGCAGCTTAGGGTGGTGGGCCAGCTTGAACTATGGC.

This clone was recorded at least ten times. The read ends 3 residues before the CDR3 terminus; that terminus is restored from the germline J gene. The chain employs TRBV5-1 and TRBJ1-2, with unresolved D. Germline V gene data show CDR1 as SGHRS and CDR2 as YFSETQ. The CDR3 contains 14 residues. The V end lost 7 bases, the J end lost 4 bases, and 17 bases lay between the germline ends. Partial CDR3 DNA: TGCGCCAGCGGCCCCTCGGGGTTGGCCTATGGC. It yields the protein CASGPSGLAYG. Given in full, the CDR3 is CASGPSGLAYGYTF.

This clone came up many times. The read falls 3 residues short of the CDR3 end, and the missing part is taken from the germline J gene. This chain links TRBV5-1 with TRBJ2-6; TRBD2 might be the D (6 bases). The CDR3 runs to 16 residues. Per germline, CDR1 SGHRS and CDR2 YFSETQ. Between the trimmed V and J ends, which lost 0 bases and 1 base, there was a span of 8 bases. CDR3 DNA, as far as it was read: TGCGCCAGCAGCTTGGGTGCGGGATCTGGGGCCAACGTC. This gives the protein CASSLGAGSGANV. The entire CDR3 sequence reads CASSLGAGSGANVLTF.